One and the same sample provided the 14 T cell receptor beta chains below, sequenced in a study of blood T cell repertoires in COVID-19. Produced via immunoSEQ multiplex PCR; TCRdb's table is partial and in-frame only. The top ten hold just under 0.6% of the sample, which has 60,000 to 80,000 clones, roughly 89% seen once. The specimen was peripheral blood. The receptors derive from a man in his sixties with acute or convalescent COVID-19.

The V call is TRBV29-1, the J call TRBJ2-3; maybe TRBD1 (7 bases). This CDR3 has 17 amino acids. Trimming took off 4 bases at V and 2 bases at J, with 22 bases between the two ends. The germline V gene has CDR1 SQVTM and CDR2 ANQGSEA. The CDR3 protein is CSVGPLLAGQLTDTQYF. The CDR3, as DNA: TGCAGCGTTGGTCCCCTATTGGCGGGACAGCTCACAGATACGCAGTATTTT.

The chain recombines TRBV5-1 with TRBJ2-7; D may be TRBD1 (6 bases). The CDR3 runs to 15 residues. CDR1 SGHRS and CDR2 YFSETQ come from the germline V gene. V was clipped by 5 bases and J by 0 bases, with 15 bases between them. The CDR3 spells CASRTIPGDSYEQYF. CDR3 coding DNA: TGCGCCAGCAGAACCATCCCAGGGGACTCCTACGAGCAGTACTTC.

V is TRBV5-6 and J is TRBJ1-2; possibly TRBD1 for D (5 bases). The CDR3 is 13 residues long. From germline, CDR1 is SGHDT and CDR2 YYEEEE. The V gene lost 1 base and the J gene lost 10 bases, with 14 bases spanning the gap. The CDR3 bases are TGTGCCAGCAGCTTGCAGGCGACAGCTGTCTACACCTTC. This translates into CASSLQATAVYTF.

The rearrangement links TRBV9 to TRBJ1-5; the D gene is possibly TRBD1 (6 bases). CDR1 and CDR2 from the germline V gene are SGDLS and YYNGEE. The CDR3 spans 14 residues. The germline V and J ends were trimmed by 3 bases and 5 bases, with 12 bases remaining between them. The CDR3 DNA reads TGTGCCAGCAGCGAAACAGGGTCCTATCAGCCCCAGCATTTT. Protein sequence: CASSETGSYQPQHF.

A single count supports this clone. This chain joins TRBV7-3 and TRBJ1-6, with TRBD1 as a possible D gene (6 bases). V was trimmed by 2 bases and J by 5 bases, leaving 13 bases between them. Germline V lookup: CDR1 SGHTA, CDR2 FQGTGA. CDR3 length: 16 residues. In DNA, the CDR3 is TGTGCCAGCAGCTTAGTTAGCAGGGGCGATAATTCACCCCTCCACTTT. Translating gives CASSLVSRGDNSPLHF.

The rearrangement joins TRBV19 to TRBJ1-6; D remains unclear. Germline V gives CDR1 LNHDA, CDR2 SQIVND (reference sequence). Trimming cost V 5 bases and J 7 bases, with 6 bases left between them. The CDR3 is 12 residues long. CDR3 amino acids: CASSELNSPLHF. CDR3 in DNA: TGTGCCAGTAGTGAGCTAAATTCACCCCTCCACTTT.

This chain links TRBV11-2 with TRBJ2-5; 9 bases are a match to TRBD2. The CDR3 has 12 amino acids. The germline gives CDR1 SGHAT, CDR2 FQNNGV. J gave up 5 bases and V 5 bases, and 0 bases lay outside the gene matches. In nucleotides, the CDR3 is TGTGCCAGCAGCACTAGCGGGGAGACCCAGTACTTC. This translates into CASSTSGETQYF.

This rearrangement joins TRBV2 to TRBJ2-1, with 11 bases identical to TRBD2. Per germline, CDR1 SNHLY and CDR2 FYNNEI. The CDR3 covers 16 residues. V gave up 0 bases and J gave up 7 bases; unmatched junction bases: 5. The CDR3 sequence is CASSEAISSGRNEQFF. In nucleotides, the CDR3 is TGTGCCAGCAGTGAAGCCATTTCTAGCGGGAGGAATGAGCAGTTCTTC.

In this sample, this clone turned up once. The chain combines TRBV5-1 with TRBJ2-7; TRBD1 aligns across 7 bases. Germline V lookup: CDR1 SGHRS, CDR2 YFSETQ. V lost 1 base, J lost 0 bases, and 4 bases stayed unmatched. The length of the CDR3 is 15 residues. The CDR3 sequence: CASSLKGAFSYEQYF. The CDR3 DNA follows: TGCGCCAGCAGCTTGAAGGGGGCTTTCTCCTACGAGCAGTACTTC.

The chain couples TRBV6-1 to TRBJ1-5; D not certain. With 2 bases removed from V and 1 base from J, the gap between germline ends came to 15 bases. This CDR3 has 17 residues. Germline V CDR1 and CDR2: MNHNS, SASEGT. The CDR3 loop reads CASSETMVISSNQPQHF. CDR3 bases: TGTGCCAGCAGTGAAACAATGGTGATTTCAAGCAATCAGCCCCAGCATTTT.

V is TRBV7-3 and J is TRBJ2-1; weak D call: TRBD1 (5 bases). V lost 2 bases and J 6 bases, leaving 14 bases between the germline ends. Germline CDR1 SGHTA, CDR2 FQGTGA. The CDR3 sequence is 15 residues long. CDR3 sequence: CASSLGPKGPNEQFF. For the CDR3, the DNA is TGTGCCAGCAGCTTAGGCCCCAAGGGGCCCAATGAGCAGTTCTTC.

CDR3 amino acids: CASTPRGRRESGNTIYF. The CDR3 nucleotides read TGTGCCAGCACCCCGAGGGGGCGACGGGAATCTGGAAACACCATATATTTT. The genes are TRBV3-1 (or the pseudogene TRBV3-2) and TRBJ1-3; 7 bases are shared with TRBD1. V lost 7 bases and J lost 1; bases outside the gene matches: 13. The CDR3 runs 17 residues. Germline assignment: CDR1 LGHDT and CDR2 YNNKEL (reference sequence).

The J gene is TRBJ1-6, the V gene TRBV5-1; no firm D call. Trimming took off 2 bases at V and 6 bases at J, with 12 bases between the two ends. CDR3 length equals 15 residues. The germline CDR1 and CDR2 sequences are SGHRS and YFSETQ. The CDR3 reads CASSLKSVRNSPLHF. The DNA for the CDR3 is TGCGCCAGCAGCTTAAAGTCGGTCCGTAATTCACCCCTCCACTTT. Full variable domain (remainder filled in from reference TRBV5-1 and TRBJ1-6): KAGVTQTPRYLIKTRGQQVTLSCSPISGHRSVSWYQQTPGQGLQFLFEYFSETQRNKGNFPGRFSGRQFSNSRSEMNVSTLELGDSALYLCASSLKSVRNSPLHFGNGTRLTVT.

The V gene is TRBV27, the J gene TRBJ1-2, with D unclear. Germline V gives CDR1 MNHEY, CDR2 SMNVEV (reference sequence). This CDR3 contains 15 residues. V gave up 0 bases and J gave up 8 bases, with 16 bases separating them. This CDR3 reads CASSLSPDPGGGYTF. The CDR3 DNA reads TGTGCCAGCAGTTTATCGCCGGACCCCGGAGGGGGCTACACCTTC.